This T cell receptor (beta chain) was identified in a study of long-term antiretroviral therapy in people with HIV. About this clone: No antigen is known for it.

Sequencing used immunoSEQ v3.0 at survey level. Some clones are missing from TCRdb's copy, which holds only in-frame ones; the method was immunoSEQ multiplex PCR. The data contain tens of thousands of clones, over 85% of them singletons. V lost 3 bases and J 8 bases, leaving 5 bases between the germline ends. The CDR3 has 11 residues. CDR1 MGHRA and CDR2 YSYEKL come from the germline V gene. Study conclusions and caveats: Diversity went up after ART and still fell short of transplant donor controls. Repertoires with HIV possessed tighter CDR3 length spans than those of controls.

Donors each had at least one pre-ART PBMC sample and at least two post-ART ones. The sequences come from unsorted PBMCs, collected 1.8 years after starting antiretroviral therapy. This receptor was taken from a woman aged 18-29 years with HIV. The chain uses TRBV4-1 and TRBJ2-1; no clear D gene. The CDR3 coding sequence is TGCGCCAGCAGCCATGGCTATGAGCAGTTCTTC. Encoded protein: CASSHGYEQFF.